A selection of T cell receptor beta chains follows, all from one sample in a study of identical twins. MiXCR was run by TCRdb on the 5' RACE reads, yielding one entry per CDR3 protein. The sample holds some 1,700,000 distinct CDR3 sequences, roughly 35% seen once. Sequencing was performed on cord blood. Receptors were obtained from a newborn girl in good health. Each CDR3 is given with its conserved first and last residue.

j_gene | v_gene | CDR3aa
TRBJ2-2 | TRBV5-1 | CASSARTGSTGELFF
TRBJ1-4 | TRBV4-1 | CASSPATKGGANEKLFF
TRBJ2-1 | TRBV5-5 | CASSLGNRPDEQFF
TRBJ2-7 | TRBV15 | CATSRDLAGEENEQYF
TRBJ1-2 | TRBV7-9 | CASSLELLDYGYTF
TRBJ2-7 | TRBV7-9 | CASSSRTAVSYEQYF
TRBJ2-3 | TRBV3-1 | CASTRTSGSSRTQYF
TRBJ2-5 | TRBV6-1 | CALRQYQGAGETQYF
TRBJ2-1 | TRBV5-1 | CASSWGGTSGASYNEQFF
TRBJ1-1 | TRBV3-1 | CASSQVLLGNTEAFF
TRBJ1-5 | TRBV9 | CASSTDVYSNQPQHF
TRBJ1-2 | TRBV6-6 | CASRDPGYNYGYTF
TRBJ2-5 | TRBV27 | CASSPRTSGTGETQYF
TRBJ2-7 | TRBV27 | CASSSWWGWDEQYF
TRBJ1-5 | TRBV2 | CASSEARGVRNQPQHF
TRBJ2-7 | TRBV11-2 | CASTAGAKQYF
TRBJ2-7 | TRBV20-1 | CSARRSGGTKYEQYF
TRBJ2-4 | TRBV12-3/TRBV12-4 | CASRLPTGAQYF
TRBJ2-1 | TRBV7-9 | CASSIRGTGAYNEQFF
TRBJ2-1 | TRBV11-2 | CASSRVRNEQFF
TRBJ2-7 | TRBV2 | CASTRTGVSYEQYF
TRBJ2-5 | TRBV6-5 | CASSYSRDGRVQGGHQETQYF
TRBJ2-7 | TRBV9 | CASSVDRVANEQYF
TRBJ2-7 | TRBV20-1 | CSAPGTGLFYEQYF
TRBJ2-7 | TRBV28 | CASSTPGTGGYEQYF
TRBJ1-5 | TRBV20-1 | CSARVGGRSQPQHF
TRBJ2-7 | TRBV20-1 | CSASGRRFYEQYF
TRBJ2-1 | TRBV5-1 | CASSLRCGGTYNEQFF
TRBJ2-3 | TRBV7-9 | CASSPYLKADTQYF
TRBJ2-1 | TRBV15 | CATSRGLTGALANEQFF
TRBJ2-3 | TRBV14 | CASSHTLSGLDADTQYF
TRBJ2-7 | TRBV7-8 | CASSLRQGSYNEQYF
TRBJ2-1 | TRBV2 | CASRDTGLAGGHPNEQFF
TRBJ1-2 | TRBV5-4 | CASSGRDTLNYGYTF
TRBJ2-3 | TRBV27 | CASSSLWGADTDTQYF
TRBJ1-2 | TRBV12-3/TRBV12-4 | CASTMGGDRASTF
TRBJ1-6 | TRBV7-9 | CASSRISNSPLHF
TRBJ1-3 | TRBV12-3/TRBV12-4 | CASSLGSLTGNTIYF
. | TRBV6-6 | CASSYARQPQETQYF
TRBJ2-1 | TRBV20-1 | CSPGPQFF
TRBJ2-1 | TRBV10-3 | CAISDLSSSRHNEQFF
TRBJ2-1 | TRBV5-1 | CASSLALQGQSYNEQFF